This T cell receptor (beta chain) was identified in a study of post-analysis software for immune sequencing data. Study-wide context: Relapsing-remitting, secondary progressive and progressive-relapsing forms made up the multiple sclerosis disease courses.

General observations from the study: The normalized Chao1 diversity of multiple sclerosis patients was significantly lower than that of controls. The study found TRBV5-6, TRBV5-1 and TRBV20-1 among five TRBV segments more frequent in patients than controls. The authors found that F measure strongly co-clustered same-batch samples.

A note on this clonotype: The antigen is not known.

Sequencing libraries made from TCR beta cDNA carried unique molecular identifiers. It was from approximately 0.91 to 9.4 million T cells that 530,000 or so cDNA molecules came. One entry per CDR3 protein results from TCRdb running MiXCR on the PCR reads. In the table there are some 700,000 distinct CDR3 sequences, more than 50% of which are singletons. The CDR3 totals 14 residues. V lost 0 bases, J lost 2 bases, and 7 bases lay in between. Looked up from germline, CDR1 is MGHDK and CDR2 is SYGVNS. The chain carries TRBV25-1 and TRBJ1-2; possibly TRBD1 for D (5 bases). This receptor was obtained from a girl aged 2-15 years with multiple sclerosis. The sequenced material came from blood. The CDR3 DNA reads TGTGCCAGCAGTGAATACTCAGGGAACTATGGCTACACCTTC. Translating gives CASSEYSGNYGYTF.